The present TCR beta chain was sequenced within a study of CD8 T cells in ankylosing spondylitis. Regarding the study as a whole: Reportedly, disease-linked clones are significantly enriched in ankylosing spondylitis patients' matched synovial fluid. Before this, some motif variants had been reported in reactive arthritis synovial fluid and blood. Researchers report that disease-linked clones proved CD8+ and relatively rare in peripheral blood. What seemed typical of ankylosing spondylitis blood was a TCR beta motif built from roughly eight highly homologous variants.

Germline V gene data show CDR1 as MDHEN and CDR2 as SYDVKM. V was cut by 5 bases and J by 10 bases, with 18 bases left in between. CDR3 size: 15 residues. To note about this clonotype: Its antigen is undetermined.

Making the TCR beta libraries involved quantitative 5'-RACE with molecular barcodes. Each CDR3 protein gets one entry after TCRdb re-called the 5' RACE reads with MiXCR. Here the sample spans approximately 540,000 distinct CDR3 sequences, about 12% being singletons. The TCR sequence derives from a male donor with ankylosing spondylitis. The V and J genes are TRBV28 and TRBJ1-6, with D hard to call. The sequencing input was blood, either unsorted or a sorted T cell fraction (not recorded which). This CDR3 is CASSEPRNGGSPLHF. In DNA form, the CDR3 reads TGTGCCAGCAGTGAGCCTCGTAACGGAGGGTCACCCCTCCACTTT.